The TCR beta chain described here comes from a study of shared clonotypes between healthy human individuals. About the study: Participating donors consisted of two women and three men aged 18 to 49. Per-donor plates numbered three CD4 naive, three CD4 memory, two CD8 naive and one CD8 memory. Study outcomes and limitations: It was the few donors that limited the genetic and exposure-history diversity represented. Sequencing of the sorted subsets was shown by rarefaction to be incomplete despite large depth.

CDR1 is LNHDA and CDR2 is SQIVND in the germline V gene (reference sequence). V lost 10 bases to trimming and J lost 5 bases, with 10 bases between them. The CDR3 has 11 residues. Profiling relied on immunoSEQ multiplex PCR, and the TCRdb table lists in-frame clones only, not all of them. The data hold 2 million to 2.5 million clones, with 80% to 95% observed a single time. On this clone: Its cognate antigen is unknown.

The sequencing input was naive CD4+ T cells from PBMCs. Subset given: CD45RA+ positively selected. The sequence was collected from a man younger than 30 in good health. Some clones in this sample may be carry-over from other donors' samples. V usage is TRBV19 and J usage is TRBJ2-3, with D hard to call. The CDR3 here is CATALGDTQYF. CDR3 nucleotides: TGTGCCACTGCGTTGGGAGATACGCAGTATTTT.